Shown below are 3 T cell receptor beta chains from a single sample sequenced in a study of T-cell memory formation after mild COVID-19. TCRdb re-called the 5' RACE reads with MiXCR, one entry per CDR3 protein. The sample includes roughly 240,000 distinct CDR3 sequences, over 15% of them seen just once. The source material was PBMCs or a T cell subset sorted from them (not recorded which). The receptors shown here come from an adult woman who had mild COVID-19 (a few samples of this study predate the infection). Cell type and time point are not known.

The chain is built from TRBV10-3 and TRBJ1-5; 7 bases line up with TRBD1. CDR3 length: 15 amino acids. Losses at the gene ends were 2 bases for V and 3 bases for J; bases not matched to a gene: 4. Germline V lookup: CDR1 ENHRY, CDR2 SYGVKD. The CDR3 DNA reads TGTGCCATCAGTGAGCCGACAGGGTTCAATCAGCCCCAGCATTTT. This gives the protein CAISEPTGFNQPQHF.

This clonotype showed up just a few times. The rearrangement uses TRBV2 and TRBJ1-2; 8 nucleotides match TRBD1. Looked up from germline, CDR1 is SNHLY and CDR2 is FYNNEI. The CDR3 extends over 14 amino acids. Trimming cost V 0 bases and J 4 bases; bases outside gene matches: 1. This CDR3 reads CASSEATGAYGYTF. CDR3 sequence (DNA): TGTGCCAGCAGTGAAGCGACAGGGGCCTATGGCTACACCTTC.

The rearrangement uses TRBV7-3 and TRBJ2-3; TRBD1 aligns across 8 bases. Germline loops: CDR1 SGHTA, CDR2 FQGTGA. The CDR3 is 14 residues long. Trimming cost V 5 bases and J 6 bases; bases outside gene matches: 7. This CDR3 is CASSPGQGSDTQYF. In DNA, the CDR3 is TGTGCCAGCAGCCCCGGACAGGGTTCGGATACGCAGTATTTT.